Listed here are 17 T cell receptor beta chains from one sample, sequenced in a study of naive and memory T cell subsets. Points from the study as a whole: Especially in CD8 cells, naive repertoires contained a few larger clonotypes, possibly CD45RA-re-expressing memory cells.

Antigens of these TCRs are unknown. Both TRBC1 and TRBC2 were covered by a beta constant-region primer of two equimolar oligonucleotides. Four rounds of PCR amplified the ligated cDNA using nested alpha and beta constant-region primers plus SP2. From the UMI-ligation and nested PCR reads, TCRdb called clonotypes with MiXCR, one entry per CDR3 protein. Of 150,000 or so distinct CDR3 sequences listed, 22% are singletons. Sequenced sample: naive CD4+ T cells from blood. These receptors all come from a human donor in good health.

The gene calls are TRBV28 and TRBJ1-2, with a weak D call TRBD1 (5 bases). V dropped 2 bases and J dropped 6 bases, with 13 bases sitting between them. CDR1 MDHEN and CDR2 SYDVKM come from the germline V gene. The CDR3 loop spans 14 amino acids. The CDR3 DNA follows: TGTGCCAGCAGTTTAAAGGCAGGGAGCCATGGCTACACCTTC. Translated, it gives CASSLKAGSHGYTF.

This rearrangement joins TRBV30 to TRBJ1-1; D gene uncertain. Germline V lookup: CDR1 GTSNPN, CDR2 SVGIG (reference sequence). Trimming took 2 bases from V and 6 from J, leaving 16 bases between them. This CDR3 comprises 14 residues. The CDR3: CAWSLYVGNSEAFF. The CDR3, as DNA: TGTGCCTGGAGTCTTTACGTGGGTAATTCTGAAGCTTTCTTT. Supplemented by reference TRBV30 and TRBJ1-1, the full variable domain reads SQTIHQWPATLVQPVGSPLSLECTVEGTSNPNLYWYRQAAGRGLQLLFYSVGIGQISSEVPQNLSASRPQDRQFILSSKKLLLSDSGFYLCAWSLYVGNSEAFFGQGTRLTVV.

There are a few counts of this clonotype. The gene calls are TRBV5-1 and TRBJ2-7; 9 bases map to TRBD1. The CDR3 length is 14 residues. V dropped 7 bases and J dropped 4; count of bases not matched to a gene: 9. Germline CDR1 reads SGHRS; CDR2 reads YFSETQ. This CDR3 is CASSTGGARYEQYF. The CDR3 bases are TGCGCCAGCTCAACAGGGGGCGCGAGGTACGAGCAGTACTTC.

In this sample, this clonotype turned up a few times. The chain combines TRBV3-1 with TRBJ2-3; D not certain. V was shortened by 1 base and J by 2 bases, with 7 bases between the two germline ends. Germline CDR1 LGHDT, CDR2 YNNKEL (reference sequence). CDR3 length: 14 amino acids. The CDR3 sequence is CASSQGGNTDTQYF. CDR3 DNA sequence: TGTGCCAGCAGCCAAGGTGGCAACACAGATACGCAGTATTTT.

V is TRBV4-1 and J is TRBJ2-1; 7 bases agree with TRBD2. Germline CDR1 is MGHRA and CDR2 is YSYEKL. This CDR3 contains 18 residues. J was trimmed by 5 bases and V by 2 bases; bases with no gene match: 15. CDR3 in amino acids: CASSQTRWWEGPHNEQFF. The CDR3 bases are TGCGCCAGCAGCCAAACTCGTTGGTGGGAGGGCCCCCACAATGAGCAGTTCTTC.

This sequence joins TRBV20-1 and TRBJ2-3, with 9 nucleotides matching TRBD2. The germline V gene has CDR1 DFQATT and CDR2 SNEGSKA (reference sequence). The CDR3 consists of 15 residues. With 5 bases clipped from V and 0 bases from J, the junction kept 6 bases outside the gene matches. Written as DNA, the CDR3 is TGCAGTGCTGGCAGACTAGCGGCGAGCACAGATACGCAGTATTTT. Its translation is CSAGRLAASTDTQYF.

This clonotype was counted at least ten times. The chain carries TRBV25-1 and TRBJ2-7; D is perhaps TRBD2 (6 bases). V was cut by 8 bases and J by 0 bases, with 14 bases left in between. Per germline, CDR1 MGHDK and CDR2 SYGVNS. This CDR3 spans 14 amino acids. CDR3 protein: CASSREWSSYEQYF. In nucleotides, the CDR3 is TGTGCCAGCTCCCGGGAGTGGAGCTCCTACGAGCAGTACTTC.

CDR3 in amino acids: CASSLAGTANYGYTF. The DNA of the CDR3 is TGTGCCAGCAGTTTAGCGGGGACAGCTAACTATGGCTACACCTTC. The chain recombines TRBV12-3 or TRBV12-4 with TRBJ1-2, with 7 nucleotides matching TRBD1. J was trimmed by 0 bases and V by 0 bases; bases with no gene match: 1. The CDR3 spans 15 residues.

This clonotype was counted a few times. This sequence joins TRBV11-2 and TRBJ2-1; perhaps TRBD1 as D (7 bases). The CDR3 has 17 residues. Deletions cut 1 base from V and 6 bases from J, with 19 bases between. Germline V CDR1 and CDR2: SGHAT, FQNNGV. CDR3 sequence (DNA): TGTGCCAGCAGCTTAGGCAGGGGGGAATCTAGGTTCAATGAGCAGTTCTTC. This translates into CASSLGRGESRFNEQFF.

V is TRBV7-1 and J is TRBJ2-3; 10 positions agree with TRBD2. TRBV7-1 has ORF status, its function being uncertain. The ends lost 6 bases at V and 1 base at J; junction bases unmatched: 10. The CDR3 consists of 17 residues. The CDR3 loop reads CASSLTWTSGGTDTQYF. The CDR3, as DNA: TGTGCCAGCAGTCTCACCTGGACTAGCGGAGGCACAGATACGCAGTATTTT.

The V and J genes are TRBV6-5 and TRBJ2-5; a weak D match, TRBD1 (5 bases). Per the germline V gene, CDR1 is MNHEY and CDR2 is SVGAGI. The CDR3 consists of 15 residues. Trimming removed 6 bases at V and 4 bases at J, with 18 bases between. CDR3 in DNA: TGTGCCAGCAGGCCAATCAGGGTCAGCTTAGAGACCCAGTACTTC. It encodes CASRPIRVSLETQYF.

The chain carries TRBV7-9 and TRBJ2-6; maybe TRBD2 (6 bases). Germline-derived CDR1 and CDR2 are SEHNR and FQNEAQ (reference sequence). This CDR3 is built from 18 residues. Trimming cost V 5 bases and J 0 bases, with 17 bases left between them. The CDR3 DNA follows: TGTGCCAGCAGCCCTCTTCGGGGGAAGGCCTCTGGGGCCAACGTCCTGACTTTC. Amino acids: CASSPLRGKASGANVLTF.

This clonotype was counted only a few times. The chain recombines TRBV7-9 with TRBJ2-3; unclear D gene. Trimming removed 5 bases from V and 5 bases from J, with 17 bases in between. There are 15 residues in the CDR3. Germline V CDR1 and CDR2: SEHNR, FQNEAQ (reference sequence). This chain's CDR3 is CASSRPRFNRDTQYF. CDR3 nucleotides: TGTGCCAGCAGCCGTCCCAGGTTTAATAGAGATACGCAGTATTTT. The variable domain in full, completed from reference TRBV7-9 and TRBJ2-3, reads DTGVSQNPRHKITKRGQNVTFRCDPISEHNRLYWYRQTLGQGPEFLTYFQNEAQLEKSRLLSDRFSAERPKGSFSTLEIQRTEQGDSAMYLCASSRPRFNRDTQYFGPGTRLTVL.

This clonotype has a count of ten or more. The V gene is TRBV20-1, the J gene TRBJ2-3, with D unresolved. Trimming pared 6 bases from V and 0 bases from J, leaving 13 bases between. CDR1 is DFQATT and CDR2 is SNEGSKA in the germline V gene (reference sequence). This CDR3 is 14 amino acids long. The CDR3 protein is CSAQTGVSTDTQYF. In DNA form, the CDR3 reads TGCAGTGCCCAAACCGGAGTTAGCACAGATACGCAGTATTTT.

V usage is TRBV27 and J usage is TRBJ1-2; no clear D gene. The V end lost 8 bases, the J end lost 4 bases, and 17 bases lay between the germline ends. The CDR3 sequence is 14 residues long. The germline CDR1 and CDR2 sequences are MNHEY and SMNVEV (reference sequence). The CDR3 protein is CASRRGPAFYGYTF. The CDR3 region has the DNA TGTGCCAGCCGCAGAGGTCCCGCCTTCTATGGCTACACCTTC.

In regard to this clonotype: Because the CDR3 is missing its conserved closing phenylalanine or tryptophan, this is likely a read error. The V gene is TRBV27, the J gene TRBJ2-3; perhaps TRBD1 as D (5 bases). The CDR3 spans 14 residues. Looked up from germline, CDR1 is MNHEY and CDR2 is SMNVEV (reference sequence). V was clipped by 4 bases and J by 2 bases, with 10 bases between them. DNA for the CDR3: TGTGCCAGCAGTTGGGGCCCTTACACAGATACGCAGTATCTT. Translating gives CASSWGPYTDTQYL.

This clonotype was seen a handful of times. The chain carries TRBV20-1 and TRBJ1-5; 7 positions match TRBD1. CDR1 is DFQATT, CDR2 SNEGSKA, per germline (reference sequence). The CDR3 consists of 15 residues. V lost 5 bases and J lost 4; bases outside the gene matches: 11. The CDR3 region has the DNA TGCAGTGCTTACCCCCCGAGGGGACAGAATCAGCCCCAGCATTTT. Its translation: CSAYPPRGQNQPQHF.